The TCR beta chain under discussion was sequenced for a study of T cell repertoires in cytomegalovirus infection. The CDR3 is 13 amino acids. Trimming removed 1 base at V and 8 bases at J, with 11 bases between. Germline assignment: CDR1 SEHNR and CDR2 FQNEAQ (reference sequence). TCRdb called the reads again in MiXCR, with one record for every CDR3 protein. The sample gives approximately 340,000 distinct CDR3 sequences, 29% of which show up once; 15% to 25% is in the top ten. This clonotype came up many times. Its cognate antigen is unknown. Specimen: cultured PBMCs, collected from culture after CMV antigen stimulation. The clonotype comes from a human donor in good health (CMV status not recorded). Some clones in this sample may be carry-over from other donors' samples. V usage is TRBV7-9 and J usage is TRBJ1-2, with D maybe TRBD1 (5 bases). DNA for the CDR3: TGTGCCAGCAGCTTAGAGCAGGGCGGAGGCTACACCTTC. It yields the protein CASSLEQGGGYTF.